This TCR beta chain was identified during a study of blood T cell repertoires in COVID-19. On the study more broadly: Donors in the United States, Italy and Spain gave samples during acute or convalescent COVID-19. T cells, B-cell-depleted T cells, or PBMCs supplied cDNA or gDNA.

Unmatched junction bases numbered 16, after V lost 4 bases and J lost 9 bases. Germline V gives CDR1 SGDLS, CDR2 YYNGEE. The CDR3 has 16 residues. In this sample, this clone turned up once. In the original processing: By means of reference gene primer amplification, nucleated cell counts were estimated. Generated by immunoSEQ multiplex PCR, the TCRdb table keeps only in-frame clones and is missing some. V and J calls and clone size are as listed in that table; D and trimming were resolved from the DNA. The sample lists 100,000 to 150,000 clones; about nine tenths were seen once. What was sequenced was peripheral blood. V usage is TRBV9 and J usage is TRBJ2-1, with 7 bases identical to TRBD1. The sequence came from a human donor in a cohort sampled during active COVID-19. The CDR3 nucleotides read TGTGCCAGCAGCCCGCAACAGGGGATGGATGCCTTTGAGCAGTTCTTC. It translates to CASSPQQGMDAFEQFF.